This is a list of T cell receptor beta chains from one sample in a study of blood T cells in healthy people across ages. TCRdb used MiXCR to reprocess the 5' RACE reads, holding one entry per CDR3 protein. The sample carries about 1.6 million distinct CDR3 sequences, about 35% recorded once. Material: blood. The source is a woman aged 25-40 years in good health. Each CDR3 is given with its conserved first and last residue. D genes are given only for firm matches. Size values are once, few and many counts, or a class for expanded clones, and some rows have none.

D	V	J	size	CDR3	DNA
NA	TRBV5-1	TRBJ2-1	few	CASSLEGSTYNEQFF	TGCGCCAGCAGCTTGGAGGGTTCGACCTACAATGAGCAGTTCTTC
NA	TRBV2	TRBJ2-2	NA	CASSERDYKAGELFF	TGTGCCAGCAGTGAAAGAGACTATAAGGCCGGGGAGCTGTTTTTT
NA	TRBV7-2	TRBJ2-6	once	CASSPRWGAGANVLTF	TGTGCCAGCAGCCCGCGATGGGGGGCTGGGGCCAACGTCCTGACTTTC
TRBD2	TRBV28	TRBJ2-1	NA	CAGSLNLAGVGNEQFF	TGTGCCGGCAGTTTAAATCTAGCGGGAGTGGGGAATGAGCAGTTCTTC
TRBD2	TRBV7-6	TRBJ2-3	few	CASSPGLAGWADTQYF	TGTGCCAGCAGCCCTGGACTAGCGGGGTGGGCAGATACGCAGTATTTT
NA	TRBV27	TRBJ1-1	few	CASSYYTQGEAFF	TGTGCCAGCAGCTACTACACACAGGGCGAAGCTTTCTTT
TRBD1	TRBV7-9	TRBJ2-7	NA	CASSSLLGQGQETQCF	TGTGCCAGCAGCTCTTTACTGGGACAGGGGCAAGAGACCCAGTGCTTC
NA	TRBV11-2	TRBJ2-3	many	CASSSRDSYTDTQYF	TGTGCCAGCAGCTCGCGGGACAGTTACACAGATACGCAGTATTTT
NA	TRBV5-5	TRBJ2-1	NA	CASSAGPGNYNEQFF	TGTGCCAGCAGCGCGGGCCCAGGGAATTACAATGAGCAGTTCTTC
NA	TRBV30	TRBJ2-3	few	CAYGQGTSTDTQYF	TGTGCCTACGGGCAGGGCACTAGCACAGATACGCAGTATTTT
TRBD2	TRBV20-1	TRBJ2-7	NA	CRAPRGGYEQYF	TGCAGGGCTCCCCGGGGGGGCTACGAGCAGTACTTC
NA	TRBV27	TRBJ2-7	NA	CASSSLALGEQYF	TGTGCCAGCAGTTCCCTAGCGTTGGGCGAGCAGTACTTC
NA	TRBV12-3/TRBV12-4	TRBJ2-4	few	CASRKEGVKNIQYF	TGTGCCAGCAGGAAAGAAGGGGTCAAAAACATTCAGTACTTC
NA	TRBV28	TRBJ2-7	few	CASAVTYEQYF	TGTGCCAGCGCCGTAACCTACGAGCAGTACTTC
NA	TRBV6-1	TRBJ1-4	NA	CASSEAWRQEKLFF	TGTGCCAGCAGTGAAGCCTGGAGGCAAGAAAAACTGTTTTTT
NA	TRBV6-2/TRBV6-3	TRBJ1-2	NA	CASSLWSNYGYTF	TGTGCCAGCAGTTTGTGGAGCAACTATGGCTACACCTTC
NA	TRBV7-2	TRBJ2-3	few	CASSALVNSGDTQYF	TGTGCCAGCAGCGCCCTCGTGAACAGCGGGGATACGCAGTATTTT
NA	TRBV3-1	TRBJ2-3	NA	CASSHSPVDTQYF	TGTGCCAGCAGCCACAGCCCAGTTGATACGCAGTATTTT
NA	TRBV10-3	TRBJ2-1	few	CAISLGGNEQFF	TGTGCCATCAGTCTCGGTGGGAATGAGCAGTTCTTC
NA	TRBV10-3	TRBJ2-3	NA	CAISGIGSTDTQYF	TGTGCCATCAGTGGTATCGGGAGCACAGATACGCAGTATTTT
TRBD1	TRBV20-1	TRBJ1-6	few	CSATGDRSSYNSPLHF	TGCAGTGCTACTGGGGACAGGAGCTCCTATAATTCACCCCTCCACTTT
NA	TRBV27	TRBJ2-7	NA	CASSPGVLHGQYF	TGTGCCAGCAGTCCGGGGGTTCTCCACGGGCAGTACTTC
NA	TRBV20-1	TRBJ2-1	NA	CSARDGNYNEQFF	TGCAGTGCCCGAGACGGGAATTACAATGAGCAGTTCTTC
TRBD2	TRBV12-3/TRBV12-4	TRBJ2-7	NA	CASSWGGSASEQYF	TGTGCCAGCAGTTGGGGGGGAAGCGCATCCGAGCAGTACTTC